These 3 T cell receptor beta chains were all obtained from the same sample, sequenced in a study of radiotherapy plus CTLA-4 blockade in lung cancer. Here immunoSEQ multiplex PCR was the method, and the copy in TCRdb shows in-frame clones only, minus some. The top ten hold 4.5% to 5% of the sample, which has about 98,000 clones, roughly 88% seen once. This specimen consisted of peripheral blood, obtained from a patient treated with radiotherapy plus ipilimumab. These receptors were collected from a human donor with non-small cell lung cancer that progressed on radiotherapy plus ipilimumab.

The V call is TRBV18, the J call TRBJ1-2; the D is unclear. The CDR3 loop spans 14 amino acids. Trimming cost V 3 bases and J 6 bases, with 14 bases left between them. Germline loops: CDR1 KGHSH, CDR2 LQKENI. CDR3: CASSPGVRSNGYTF. The CDR3 coding sequence is TGTGCCAGCTCACCCGGCGTAAGGTCGAATGGCTACACCTTC.

V gene TRBV11-3 combines with J gene TRBJ2-3; TRBD2 matches 10 bases. Germline V gene data show CDR1 as SGHNT and CDR2 as YENEEA. With V trimmed by 0 bases and J by 4 bases, 7 bases remained unmatched. CDR3 size: 17 residues. The CDR3 loop reads CASSLDSLAGVSDTQYF. CDR3 bases: TGTGCCAGCAGCTTAGACTCCCTAGCGGGAGTATCAGATACGCAGTATTTT.

The chain combines TRBV7-6 with TRBJ2-7; 8 bases match TRBD1. This CDR3 has 14 residues. Per germline, CDR1 SGHVS and CDR2 FNYEAQ. Trimming at V came to 3 bases and at J to 3 bases, leaving 4 bases not matched to a gene. The CDR3 is CASSFGTGDYEQYF. The CDR3 nucleotides are TGTGCCAGCAGCTTCGGGACAGGCGACTACGAGCAGTACTTC.